This T cell receptor beta chain derives from a study of OX40 agonist ivuxolimab in advanced cancers. Background on the study: A history of anti-PD-1, anti-PD-L1 or anti-CTLA-4 therapy was acceptable, and about 40% had some. Study-wide points: The authors also found low normalized T-cell clonal expansion in some nonresponders.

Baseline, cycle 4 day 1, and cycle 7 day 1 were the blood sampling points. TCRdb's table, derived via immunoSEQ multiplex PCR, lists solely in-frame clones and lacks some. The sample includes more than 60,000 clones, roughly 84% of them seen just once. With 6 bases clipped from V and 5 bases from J, the junction kept 7 bases outside the gene matches. The CDR3 has 14 amino acids. The germline CDR1 and CDR2 sequences are MNHNS and SASEGT. As to this clone: Its cognate antigen is unknown.

V gene TRBV6-1 combines with J gene TRBJ2-5; 9 nucleotides agree with TRBD1. Sequencing used CD4+ or CD8+ T cells sorted from blood, obtained in a trial of the OX40 agonist ivuxolimab. The TCR was taken from an adult with an advanced solid tumor such as melanoma, head and neck, liver or kidney cancer. CDR3: CASRMGQGVETQYF. The CDR3 bases are TGTGCCAGCAGAATGGGACAGGGTGTGGAGACCCAGTACTTC.